This TCR beta chain was sequenced in a study of CD8 T cells in ankylosing spondylitis. General study points: Several of the motif variants were reported before in synovial fluid and blood from reactive arthritis. Apparently characteristic of ankylosing spondylitis blood was a TCR beta motif (about eight highly homologous variants). Disease-linked clones reportedly concentrated significantly in matched ankylosing spondylitis synovial fluid. Disease-associated clonotypes exhibited CD8+ identity and were relatively infrequent in peripheral blood.

This clonotype was picked up a small number of times. The antigen is undetermined. Trimming shortened V by 5 bases and J by 8 bases, and 9 bases separated the two germline ends. This CDR3 comprises 11 residues. Per the germline V gene, CDR1 is SEHNR and CDR2 is FQNEAQ (reference sequence). A quantitative 5'-RACE method, one with molecular barcodes, was used to make TCR beta libraries. TCRdb passed the 5' RACE reads through MiXCR, listing each CDR3 protein once. The sample shows roughly 700,000 distinct CDR3 sequences, around 17% of them seen only once. Sequencing was performed on blood, either unsorted or a sorted T cell fraction (not recorded which). V and J are TRBV7-9 and TRBJ1-2; D not resolved. This TCR derives from a male donor with ankylosing spondylitis. The DNA for the CDR3 is TGTGCCAGCAGCCCCCTGGTGGGCTACACCTTC. It is translated as CASSPLVGYTF. Supplemented by reference TRBV7-9 and TRBJ1-2, the full variable domain reads DTGVSQNPRHKITKRGQNVTFRCDPISEHNRLYWYRQTLGQGPEFLTYFQNEAQLEKSRLLSDRFSAERPKGSFSTLEIQRTEQGDSAMYLCASSPLVGYTFGSGTRLTVV.